These 2 T cell receptor beta chains originate from one sample sequenced in a study of T cell changes during pregnancy in multiple sclerosis. This table comes from immunoSEQ multiplex PCR, and its TCRdb copy is limited to in-frame clones, with some not included. The sample has more than 14,000 clones; around 86% are singletons. The source was CD8+ T cells from peripheral blood mononuclear cells, collected in the first trimester of pregnancy. The origin of the receptors is a female donor with multiple sclerosis, enrolled in a pregnancy study.

The DNA of the CDR3 is TGTGCCACCAGCCAGACAGGGGGTGGCATTCAGTACTTC. This translates into CATSQTGGGIQYF. The rearrangement links TRBV15 to TRBJ2-4, with 9 bases matching TRBD1. The V and J ends lost 5 bases and 9 bases, in that order; junction bases with no gene match: 5. CDR1 is LNHNV and CDR2 is YYDKDF in the germline V gene (reference sequence). The CDR3 has 13 amino acids. Supplemented by reference TRBV15 and TRBJ2-4, the full variable domain reads DAMVIQNPRYQVTQFGKPVTLSCSQTLNHNVMYWYQQKSSQAPKLLFHYYDKDFNNEADTPDNFQSRRPNTSFCFLDIRSPGLGDTAMYLCATSQTGGGIQYFGAGTRLSVL.

By proportion, this clone is medium-sized (0.01 to 0.1%). The V call is TRBV30, the J call TRBJ2-3; the match to TRBD2 covers 7 bases. The ends lost 3 bases at V and 0 bases at J; junction bases unmatched: 9. Germline CDR1 is GTSNPN and CDR2 is SVGIG (reference sequence). This CDR3 is 16 amino acids long. The CDR3 loop is CAWSPPISGSTDTQYF. CDR3 DNA sequence: TGTGCCTGGAGCCCGCCTATTAGCGGGAGCACAGATACGCAGTATTTT.